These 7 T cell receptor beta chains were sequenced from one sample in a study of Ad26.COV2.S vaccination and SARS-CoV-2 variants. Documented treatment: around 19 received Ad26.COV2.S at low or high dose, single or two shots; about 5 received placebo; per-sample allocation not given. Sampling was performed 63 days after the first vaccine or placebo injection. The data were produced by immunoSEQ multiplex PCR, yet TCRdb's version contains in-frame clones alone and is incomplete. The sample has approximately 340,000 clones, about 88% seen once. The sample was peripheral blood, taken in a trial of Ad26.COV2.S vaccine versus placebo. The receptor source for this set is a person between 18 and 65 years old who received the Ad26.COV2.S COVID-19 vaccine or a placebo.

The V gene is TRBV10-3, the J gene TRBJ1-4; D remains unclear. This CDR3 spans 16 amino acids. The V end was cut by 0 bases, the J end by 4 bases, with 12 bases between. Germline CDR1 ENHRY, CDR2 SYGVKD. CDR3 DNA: TGTGCCATCAGTGAGTCGTCTGATGAAAATAATGAAAAACTGTTTTTT. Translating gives CAISESSDENNEKLFF.

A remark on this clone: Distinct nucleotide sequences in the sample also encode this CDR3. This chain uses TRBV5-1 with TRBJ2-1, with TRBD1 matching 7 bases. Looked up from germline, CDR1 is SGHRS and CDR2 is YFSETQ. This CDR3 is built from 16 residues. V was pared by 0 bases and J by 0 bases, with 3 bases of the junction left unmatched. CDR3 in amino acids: CASSLDPGGSYNEQFF. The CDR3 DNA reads TGCGCCAGCAGCTTGGATCCAGGGGGCTCCTACAATGAGCAGTTCTTC.

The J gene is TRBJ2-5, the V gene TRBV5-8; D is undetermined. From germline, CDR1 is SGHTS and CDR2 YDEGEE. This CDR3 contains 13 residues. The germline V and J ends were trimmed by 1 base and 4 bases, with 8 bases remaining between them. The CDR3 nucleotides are TGTGCCAGCAGCTTGCTTGTGGGAGAGACCCAGTACTTC. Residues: CASSLLVGETQYF.

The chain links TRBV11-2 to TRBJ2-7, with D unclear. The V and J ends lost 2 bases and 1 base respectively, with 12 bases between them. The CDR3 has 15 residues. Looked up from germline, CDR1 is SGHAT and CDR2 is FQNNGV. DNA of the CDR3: TGTGCCAGCAGCTTACCTCCCGACCTATCCTACGAGCAGTACTTC. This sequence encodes CASSLPPDLSYEQYF.

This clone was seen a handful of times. This CDR3 is CASSCGTCQGLQDQPQHF. DNA of the CDR3: TGTGCCAGCAGTTGCGGGACATGTCAGGGGTTGCAGGATCAGCCCCAGCATTTT. The chain couples TRBV28 to TRBJ1-5; a weak D match, TRBD1 (6 bases). Trimming shortened V by 4 bases and J by 5 bases, and 24 bases separated the two germline ends. The CDR3 spans 18 residues. From germline, CDR1 is MDHEN and CDR2 SYDVKM.

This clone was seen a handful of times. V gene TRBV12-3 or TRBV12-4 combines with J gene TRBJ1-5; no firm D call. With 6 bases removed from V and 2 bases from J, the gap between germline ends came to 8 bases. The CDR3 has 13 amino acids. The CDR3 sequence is CASSVRGNQPQHF. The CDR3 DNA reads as TGTGCCAGCAGCGTTCGGGGCAATCAGCCCCAGCATTTT.

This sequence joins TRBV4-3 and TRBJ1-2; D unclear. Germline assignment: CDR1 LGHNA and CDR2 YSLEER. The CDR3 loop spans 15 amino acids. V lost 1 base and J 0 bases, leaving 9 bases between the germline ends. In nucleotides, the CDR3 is TGCGCCAGCAGCCAAGTTGCGGGATCTAACTATGGCTACACCTTC. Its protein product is CASSQVAGSNYGYTF.